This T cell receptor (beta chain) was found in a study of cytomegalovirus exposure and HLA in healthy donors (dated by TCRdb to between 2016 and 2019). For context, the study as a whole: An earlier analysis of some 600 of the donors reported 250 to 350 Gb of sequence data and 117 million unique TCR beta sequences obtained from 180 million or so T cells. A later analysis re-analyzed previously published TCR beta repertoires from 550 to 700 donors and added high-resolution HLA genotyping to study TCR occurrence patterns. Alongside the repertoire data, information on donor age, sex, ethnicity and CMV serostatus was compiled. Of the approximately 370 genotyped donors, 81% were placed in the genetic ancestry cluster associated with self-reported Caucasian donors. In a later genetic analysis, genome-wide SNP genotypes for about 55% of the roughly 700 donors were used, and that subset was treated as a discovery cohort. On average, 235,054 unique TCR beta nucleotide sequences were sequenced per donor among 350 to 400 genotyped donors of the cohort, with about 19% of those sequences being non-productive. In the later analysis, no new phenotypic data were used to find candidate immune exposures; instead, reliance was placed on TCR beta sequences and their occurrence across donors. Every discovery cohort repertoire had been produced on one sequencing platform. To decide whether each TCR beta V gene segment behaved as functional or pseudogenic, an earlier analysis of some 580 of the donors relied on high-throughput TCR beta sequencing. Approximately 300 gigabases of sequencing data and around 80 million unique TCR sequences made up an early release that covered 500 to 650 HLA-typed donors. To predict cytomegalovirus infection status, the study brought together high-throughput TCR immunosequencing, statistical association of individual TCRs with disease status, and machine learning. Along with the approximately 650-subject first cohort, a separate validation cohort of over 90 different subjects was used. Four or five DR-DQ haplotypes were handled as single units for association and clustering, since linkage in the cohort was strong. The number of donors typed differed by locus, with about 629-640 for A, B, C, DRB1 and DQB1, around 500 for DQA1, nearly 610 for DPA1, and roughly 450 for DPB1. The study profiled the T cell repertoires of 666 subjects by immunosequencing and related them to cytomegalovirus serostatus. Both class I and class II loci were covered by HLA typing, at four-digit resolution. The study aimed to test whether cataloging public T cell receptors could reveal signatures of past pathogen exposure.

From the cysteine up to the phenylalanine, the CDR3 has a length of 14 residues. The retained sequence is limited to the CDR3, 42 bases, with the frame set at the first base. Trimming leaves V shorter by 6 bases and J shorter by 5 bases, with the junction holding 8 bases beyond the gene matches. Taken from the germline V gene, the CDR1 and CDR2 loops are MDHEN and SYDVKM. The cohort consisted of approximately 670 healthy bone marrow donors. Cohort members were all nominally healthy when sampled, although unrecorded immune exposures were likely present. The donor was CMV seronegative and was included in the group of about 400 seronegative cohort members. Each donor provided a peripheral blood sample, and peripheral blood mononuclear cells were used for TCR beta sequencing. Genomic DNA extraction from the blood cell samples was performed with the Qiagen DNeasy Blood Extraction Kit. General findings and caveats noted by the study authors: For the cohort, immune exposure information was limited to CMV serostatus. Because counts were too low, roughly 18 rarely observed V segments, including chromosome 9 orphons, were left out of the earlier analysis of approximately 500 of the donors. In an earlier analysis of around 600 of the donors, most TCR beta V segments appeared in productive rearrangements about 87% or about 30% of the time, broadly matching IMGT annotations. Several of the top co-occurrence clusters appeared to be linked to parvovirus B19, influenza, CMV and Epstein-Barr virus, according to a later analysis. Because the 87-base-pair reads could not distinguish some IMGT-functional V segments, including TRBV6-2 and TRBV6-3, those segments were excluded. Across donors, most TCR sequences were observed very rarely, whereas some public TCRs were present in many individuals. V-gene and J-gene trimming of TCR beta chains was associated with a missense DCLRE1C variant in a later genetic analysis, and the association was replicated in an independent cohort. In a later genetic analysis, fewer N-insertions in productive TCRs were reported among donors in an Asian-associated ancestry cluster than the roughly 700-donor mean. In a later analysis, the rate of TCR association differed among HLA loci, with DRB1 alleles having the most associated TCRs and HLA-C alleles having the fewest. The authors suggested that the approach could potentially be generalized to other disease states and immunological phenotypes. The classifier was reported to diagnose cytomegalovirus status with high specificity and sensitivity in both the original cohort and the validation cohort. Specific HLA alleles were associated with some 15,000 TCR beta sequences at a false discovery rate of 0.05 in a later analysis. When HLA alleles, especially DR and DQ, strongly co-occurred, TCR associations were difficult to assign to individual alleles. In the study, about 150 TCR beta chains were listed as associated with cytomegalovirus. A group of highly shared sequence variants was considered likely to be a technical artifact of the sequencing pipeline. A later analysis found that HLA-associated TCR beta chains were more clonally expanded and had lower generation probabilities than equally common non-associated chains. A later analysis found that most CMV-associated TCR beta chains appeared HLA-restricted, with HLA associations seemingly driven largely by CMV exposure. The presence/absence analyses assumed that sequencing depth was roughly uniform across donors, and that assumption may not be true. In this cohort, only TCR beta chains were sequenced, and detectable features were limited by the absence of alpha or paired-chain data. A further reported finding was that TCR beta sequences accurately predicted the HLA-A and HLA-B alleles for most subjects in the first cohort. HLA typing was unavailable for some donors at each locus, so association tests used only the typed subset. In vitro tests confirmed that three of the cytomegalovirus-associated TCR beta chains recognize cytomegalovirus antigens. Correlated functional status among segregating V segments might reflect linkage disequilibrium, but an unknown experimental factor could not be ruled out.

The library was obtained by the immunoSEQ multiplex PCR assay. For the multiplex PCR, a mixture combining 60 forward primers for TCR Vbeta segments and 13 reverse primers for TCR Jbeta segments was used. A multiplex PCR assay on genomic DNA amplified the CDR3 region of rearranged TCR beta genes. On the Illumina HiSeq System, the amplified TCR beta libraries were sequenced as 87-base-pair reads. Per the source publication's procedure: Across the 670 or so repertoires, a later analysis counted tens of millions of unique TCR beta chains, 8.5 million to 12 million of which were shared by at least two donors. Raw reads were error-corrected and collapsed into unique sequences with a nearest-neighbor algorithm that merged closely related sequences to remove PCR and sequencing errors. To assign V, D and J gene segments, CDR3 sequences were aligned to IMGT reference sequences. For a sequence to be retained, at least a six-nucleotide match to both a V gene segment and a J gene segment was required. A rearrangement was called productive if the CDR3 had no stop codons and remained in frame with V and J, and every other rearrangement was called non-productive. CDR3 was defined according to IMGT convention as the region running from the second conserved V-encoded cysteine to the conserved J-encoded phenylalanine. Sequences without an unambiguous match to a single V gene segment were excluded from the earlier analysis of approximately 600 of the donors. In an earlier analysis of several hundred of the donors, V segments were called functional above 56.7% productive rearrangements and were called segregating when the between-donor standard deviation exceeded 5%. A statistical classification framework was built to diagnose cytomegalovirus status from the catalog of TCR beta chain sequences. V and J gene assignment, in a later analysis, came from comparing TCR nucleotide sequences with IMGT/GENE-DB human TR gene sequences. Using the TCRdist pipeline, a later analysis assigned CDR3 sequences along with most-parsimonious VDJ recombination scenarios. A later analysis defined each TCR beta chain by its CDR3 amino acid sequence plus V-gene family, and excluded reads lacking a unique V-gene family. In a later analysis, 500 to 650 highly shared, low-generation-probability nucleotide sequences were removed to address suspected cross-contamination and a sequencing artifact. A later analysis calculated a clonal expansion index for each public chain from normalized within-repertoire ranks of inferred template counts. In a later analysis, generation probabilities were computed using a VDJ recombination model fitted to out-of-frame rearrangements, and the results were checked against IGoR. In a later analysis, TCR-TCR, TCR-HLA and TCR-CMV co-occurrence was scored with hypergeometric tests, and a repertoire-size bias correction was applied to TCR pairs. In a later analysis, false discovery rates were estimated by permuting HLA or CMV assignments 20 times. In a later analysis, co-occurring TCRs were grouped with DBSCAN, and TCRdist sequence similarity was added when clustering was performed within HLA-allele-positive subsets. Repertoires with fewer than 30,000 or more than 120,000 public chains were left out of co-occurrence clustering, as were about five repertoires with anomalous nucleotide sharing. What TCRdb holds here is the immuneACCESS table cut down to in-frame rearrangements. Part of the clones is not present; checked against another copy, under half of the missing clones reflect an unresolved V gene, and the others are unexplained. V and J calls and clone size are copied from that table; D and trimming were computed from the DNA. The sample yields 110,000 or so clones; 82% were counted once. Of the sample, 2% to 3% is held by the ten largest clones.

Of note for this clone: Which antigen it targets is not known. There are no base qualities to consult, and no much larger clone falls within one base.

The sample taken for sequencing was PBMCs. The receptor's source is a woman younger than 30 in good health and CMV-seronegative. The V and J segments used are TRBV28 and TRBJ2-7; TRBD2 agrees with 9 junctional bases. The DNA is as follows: TGTGCCAGCAGCCGTCGGACTAGCGATCACGAGCAGTACTTC. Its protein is CASSRRTSDHEQYF.